This T cell receptor beta chain was sequenced in a study of blood T cell repertoires in COVID-19. The ends lost 4 bases at V and 7 bases at J; junction bases unmatched: 12. Germline V gene sequence: CDR1 SGHRS, CDR2 YFSETQ. The CDR3 extends over 15 amino acids. As handled by the study authors: Reference gene primer amplification yielded estimated nucleated cell counts. Data came from immunoSEQ multiplex PCR; TCRdb stores just in-frame clones and leaves some out. The V and J calls and the clone size are those of that table, but D and trimming were determined from the DNA. The sample has 150,000 or so clones, roughly 88% seen once. The recovered donors of Cohort 3 showed two negative PCRs, clearance, or symptom resolution.

V gene TRBV5-1 combines with J gene TRBJ1-2, with TRBD1 identical over 8 bases. The sequenced sample was PBMCs or T cells enriched from blood (not recorded which). The source of this sequence is a man aged 50 to 59 who had recovered from COVID-19. The CDR3 is CASSAWTGNEGGYTF. The CDR3 coding sequence is TGCGCCAGCAGCGCCTGGACAGGGAATGAAGGTGGCTACACCTTC.